The TCR beta chain described here comes from a study of T-cell memory formation after mild COVID-19. The overall study: Largely, the TCR clusters proved donor specific.

Germline lookup yields CDR1 MNHEY and CDR2 SVGAGI. This CDR3 is 15 amino acids long. Trimming took 3 bases from V and 0 from J, leaving 9 bases between them. TCRdb ran MiXCR on the 5' RACE reads and lists one entry per CDR3 protein. The sample comprises 300,000 to 350,000 distinct CDR3 sequences, 14% of which are singletons, and roughly a fifth rests with the top ten. Study-level points and caveats: Those CD4+ clones that contracted were mainly in CM and EM (CD8+ ones in EMRA). Prior to infection, memory already included some responding clones, suggesting cross-reactive memory joined. Clones shrinking between day 15 and 85 showed a balanced CD4/CD8 split, and those that grew later tilted toward CD4+.

In its sample, this clonotype was seen many times. Its target is unknown. The rearrangement uses TRBV6-5 and TRBJ1-3; D gene ambiguous. Sequenced sample: PBMCs or a T cell subset sorted from them (not recorded which). The receptor's source is a man between 18 and 35 years old who had mild COVID-19 (a few samples of this study predate the infection). Cell type and time point are not known. The CDR3, as DNA: TGTGCCAGCAGTTATGGTCGATCCTCTGGAAACACCATATATTTT. This translates into CASSYGRSSGNTIYF.